This note documents a single T cell receptor (beta chain) sequence. Its antigen is not known. The PCR contained 60 Vbeta and 13 Jbeta primers. In the original workflow: Per a later analysis, the number of unique TCR beta chains was around 80 million, of which some 9.9 million were shared. The table came from immunoSEQ multiplex PCR; TCRdb's copy has only in-frame clones and leaves some out. The V and J calls and clone size come from that table; D and trimming were worked out from the DNA. This repertoire comprises approximately 80,000 clones; its ten largest clones make up about 1%. These data originate in a study of cytomegalovirus exposure and HLA in healthy donors. Trimming took 6 bases from V and 10 from J; bases not matched to a gene: 23. The CDR3 consists of 17 residues. Per germline, CDR1 MGHDK and CDR2 SYGVNS. Findings and caveats of the study: Most TCRs appeared rarely, but some public TCRs recurred in many donors. When a later analysis compared HLA-associated TCR beta chains with equally common others, the HLA-associated chains turned out to be more clonally expanded and to have lower generation probabilities.

The J gene is TRBJ1-1, the V gene TRBV25-1; 7 bases are shared with TRBD1. This sequence originates from a woman aged 25-40 years in good health and CMV-seronegative. The sequencing sample was made of PBMCs. DNA for the CDR3: TGTGCCAGCAGGGGGCCTACGGGACAGCTTGGGATCGGTGTAGCTTTCTTT. It is translated as CASRGPTGQLGIGVAFF.